Below, one T cell receptor beta chain is given with its context. No cognate antigen has been identified for it. No per-base quality is available; no much larger clone lies one base away. The entry originates in a study of beta chain features in type 1 diabetes listed by TCRdb under 2018. In terms of the full investigation: Mean age, gender distribution, total cell number and subset yield did not differ between patients and healthy donors. A total of over 95,000,000 sorted cells were examined across all samples, and RNA yield correlated strongly with the number of cells per subset. In the study, TCRB repertoires of sorted circulating CD4+ T cell subsets from recently diagnosed type 1 diabetes patients were compared with those of matched healthy donors. Whereas all 30 or so donors provided naive and central memory subsets, regulatory and stem cell-like memory subsets were isolated from just 8 patients and roughly eight healthy donors.

All of the isolated RNA was reverse transcribed with the High Capacity cDNA Reverse Transcription Kit, so expressed TCRB transcripts were sequenced. Deep immunoSEQ sequencing was performed on naive, central memory and regulatory T cell samples, with an average of roughly 3.6 million total reads per sample. Sorted cells were lysed in RLT buffer and RNA was extracted with DNase-treated RNeasy Micro or Mini kits, depending on cell number. To prevent cross-contamination, every cell subset was processed on its own, while patient and healthy donor samples were processed together. The immunoSEQ multiplex PCR was used to amplify TCRB sequences from cDNA, generating 87-bp fragments that spanned the CDR3 region. The amplicons were sequenced using the Illumina HiSeq platform. As for how the authors treated the data: Synthetic template baselines were used to correct PCR bias computationally, reads within Hamming distance 2 were collapsed together, and singletons that could not be merged were discarded. By aligning reads against IMGT, V, D and J genes, CDR3 length, and insertions or deletions at six rearrangement sites were assigned. Clonotype counts were normalized to sorted cell number within each subset before computing true diversity and Gini coefficients with the tcR R package. Repertoire sharing was quantified using the overlap coefficient calculated on TCRB nucleotide sequences. Out-of-frame TCRB sequences from naive cells were analyzed as a proxy for the pre-selection repertoire. In TCRdb, the immuneACCESS table is reduced to in-frame sequences with V and J assigned. These tables do not hold every clone; where another copy was compared, an unresolved V gene accounts for under half, and the others remain unexplained. V, J and clone size are those of that table, while D and trimming were read from the DNA. The sample table records fewer than 450,000 clones; approximately 13% of these occur just once. Roughly 0.015% of the sample comes from the top ten.

Here V drops 8 bases and J drops 7 bases, and the junction holds 7 bases not matched to any gene. The CDR3 has 13 amino acids, counting the end cysteine and phenylalanine. The retained sequence is limited to the CDR3, 39 bases, with the frame set at the first base. CDR1 LNHDA and CDR2 SQIVND were looked up in the germline V gene (reference sequence). Each donor gave one peripheral blood draw, averaging approximately 0.12 L, which was collected into heparinised tubes. Naive, central memory, regulatory and stem cell-like memory CD4+ T cells were sorted on a BD FACSAria II using a panel including CD45RO, CCR7, CD25, CD127, CD95 and CD27. A purity above 95% was achieved for all sorted populations. PBMCs were isolated right away by Lymphoprep density gradient centrifugation and were stained directly, without culture. So that batch effects would be minimized, each experiment stained and sorted samples in pairs, pairing one healthy donor with one patient.

The study at large found these results: Because cDNA rather than genomic DNA was sequenced, highly expressing activated cells could have been over-represented, although no difference in activation and CD3 levels was found between groups. In all four CD4+ subsets, TCRB CDR3 length was moderately but significantly shorter in type 1 diabetes patients. Shorter templates might be favored by PCR, yet because patient and control samples were amplified and corrected together, any such skew would affect both groups equally. Naive, central memory and regulatory TCRB repertoires appeared more similar among patients than among healthy donors. HLA sub-analyses involved small numbers of individuals, so any influence of HLA type on TCRB rearrangement remained unresolved. Patients with type 1 diabetes made fewer insertions and deleted more nucleotides at VDJ recombination sites, implying thymic rearrangement abnormalities.

The sequence joins TRBV19 to TRBJ2-7; the junction holds 11 bases that match TRBD1. This TCR derives from a woman aged 18 to 35 with type 1 diabetes. The sequenced sample was naive CD4+ T cells from blood. This specimen's cell subset or site label, per the study, means: true naive CD4+ T cells. DNA sequence: TGTGCCAGTTCGGACAGGGGGCTACTGGAGCAGTACTTC. Translation gives CASSDRGLLEQYF.